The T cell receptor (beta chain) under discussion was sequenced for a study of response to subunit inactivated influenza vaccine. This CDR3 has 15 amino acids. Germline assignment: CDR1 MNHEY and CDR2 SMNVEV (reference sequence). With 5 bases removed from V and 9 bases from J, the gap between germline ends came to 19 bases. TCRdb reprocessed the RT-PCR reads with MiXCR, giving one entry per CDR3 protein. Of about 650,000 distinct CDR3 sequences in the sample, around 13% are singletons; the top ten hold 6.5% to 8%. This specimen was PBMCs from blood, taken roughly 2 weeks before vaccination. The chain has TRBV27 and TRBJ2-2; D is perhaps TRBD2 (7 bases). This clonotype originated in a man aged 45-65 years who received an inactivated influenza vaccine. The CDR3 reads CASSLQPTGGRELFF. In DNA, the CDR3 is TGTGCCAGCAGTCTCCAACCGACGGGGGGCCGGGAGCTGTTTTTT.